The entry below describes one TCR beta chain. This sample is part of a study of blood T cell repertoires in COVID-19. Study-wide background: Donors in the United States, Italy and Spain gave samples during acute or convalescent COVID-19. PBMCs, B-cell-depleted T cells, or T cells provided the cDNA or gDNA that made up the material.

The germline V gene has CDR1 SNHLY and CDR2 FYNNEI. CDR3 length: 15 amino acids. With 3 bases removed from V and 1 base from J, the gap between germline ends came to 12 bases. Original handling: Counts of nucleated cells, estimated from reference gene primer amplification, were obtained. The assay was immunoSEQ multiplex PCR, and TCRdb's table has in-frame clones only and misses some. Clonal size and the V and J genes are those of that table, whereas D and trimming came from the DNA. This table holds about 86,000 clones, roughly 84% found once. V usage is TRBV2 and J usage is TRBJ1-2; possibly TRBD1 for D (5 bases). The TCR was taken from an older man with acute or convalescent COVID-19. The sample comprised peripheral blood. In nucleotides, the CDR3 is TGTGCCAGCAGTGAGGGTAGGGGCCGTAACTATGGCTACACCTTC. It is translated as CASSEGRGRNYGYTF.